A selection of T cell receptor beta chains follows, all from one sample in a study of shared clonotypes between healthy human individuals. TCRdb's copy holds only in-frame clones and misses some; the assay was immunoSEQ multiplex PCR. The repertoire holds some 2,500,000 clones, with roughly 90% as singletons. The material sequenced was naive CD4+ T cells from PBMCs. Receptor source: a man between 18 and 35 years old in good health. Some clones in this sample may be carry-over from other donors' samples. Each CDR3 is given with its conserved first and last residue. A D gene is named only where the DNA matches it firmly.

TRBV9,TRBJ2-5,TRBD1,CASSAHQGAETQYF
TRBV6-6,TRBJ1-5,-,CASSSGQQNQPQHF
TRBV6-6,TRBJ2-7,-,CASSLRGYEQYF
TRBV10-1,TRBJ2-7,-,CASSESGGSYEQYF
TRBV5-1,TRBJ1-2,-,CASSPSDPYGYTF
TRBV5-8,TRBJ2-7,-,CASSHIGGEQYF
TRBV30,TRBJ2-7,TRBD1,CASGQGKNEQYF
TRBV5-4,TRBJ2-3,TRBD2,CASGRSLAGLDTQYF
TRBV7-2,TRBJ1-2,TRBD1,CASSLPGQAGYTF
TRBV25-1,TRBJ2-7,-,CARFRAGANYEQYF
TRBV10-3,TRBJ2-3,TRBD2,CAISAPSGFGTDTQYF
TRBV6-6,TRBJ2-5,-,CATSSGAVRETQYF
TRBV7-3,TRBJ2-3,-,CASSLTNPSGGTDTQYF
TRBV11-1,TRBJ1-2,-,CASSLTGTGGYTF
TRBV5-5,TRBJ2-5,-,CASSLMERSETQYF